This T cell receptor beta chain was documented in a study of shared clonotypes between healthy human individuals. Study results and caveats: What naive subsets generally showed was a larger estimated richness than memory subsets showed. Only blood underwent sampling, and tissue repertoires likely differ.

This clone was found a few times. As yet, its antigen is unknown. The table came from immunoSEQ multiplex PCR; TCRdb's copy has only in-frame clones and leaves some out. Here the sample spans approximately 500,000 clones, about 95% being singletons. This clonotype was obtained from a woman aged 25-40 years in good health. Sequencing was performed on naive CD4+ T cells sorted from blood. The subset is: CD45RA+ positively selected.

CDR3 residues: CASSAGTPNTEAFF. For the CDR3, the DNA is TGTGCCAGCAGCGCCGGGACACCGAACACTGAAGCTTTCTTT. V gene TRBV9 combines with J gene TRBJ1-1; tentatively, D is TRBD1 (6 bases). Trimming took 3 bases from V and 1 from J, leaving 10 bases between them. The germline CDR1 and CDR2 sequences are SGDLS and YYNGEE. The CDR3 loop spans 14 amino acids.